This T cell receptor beta chain came from a study of blood T cell repertoires in COVID-19. Study information: Acute and convalescent COVID-19 samples came from the United States, Italy and Spain. T cells, B-cell-depleted T cells, or PBMCs provided the cDNA or gDNA that served as material.

CDR1 and CDR2 from the germline V gene are SGDLS and YYNGEE. This CDR3 comprises 16 residues. Trimming removed 3 bases at V and 1 base at J, with 15 bases between. Original processing notes: The authors estimated nucleated cell counts from reference gene primer amplification. Assay: immunoSEQ multiplex PCR; the TCRdb copy retains only in-frame clones and omits some. That table furnishes V, J and clone size, whereas the DNA furnished D and trimming. The data hold about 110,000 clones, with over 75% observed a single time. This clone has only one observation. V gene TRBV9 combines with J gene TRBJ2-3; a possible D gene is TRBD2 (5 bases). Sample: peripheral blood. The clonotype was recovered from a woman aged 45-65 years with acute or convalescent COVID-19. In nucleotides, the CDR3 is TGTGCCAGCAGCGCGAGGGCCGACCTTGGCACAGATACGCAGTATTTT. It specifies CASSARADLGTDTQYF.